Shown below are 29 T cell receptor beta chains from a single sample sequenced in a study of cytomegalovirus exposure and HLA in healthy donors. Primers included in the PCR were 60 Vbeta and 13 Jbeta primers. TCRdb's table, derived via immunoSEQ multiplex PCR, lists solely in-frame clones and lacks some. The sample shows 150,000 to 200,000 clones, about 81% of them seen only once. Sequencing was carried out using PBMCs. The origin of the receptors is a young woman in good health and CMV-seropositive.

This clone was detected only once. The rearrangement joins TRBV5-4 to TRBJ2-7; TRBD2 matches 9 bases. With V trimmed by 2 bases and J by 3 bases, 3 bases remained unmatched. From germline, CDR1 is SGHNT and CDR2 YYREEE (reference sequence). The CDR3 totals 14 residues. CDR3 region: CASSLVAGDYEQYF. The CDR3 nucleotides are TGTGCCAGCAGCTTAGTAGCGGGGGACTACGAGCAGTACTTC.

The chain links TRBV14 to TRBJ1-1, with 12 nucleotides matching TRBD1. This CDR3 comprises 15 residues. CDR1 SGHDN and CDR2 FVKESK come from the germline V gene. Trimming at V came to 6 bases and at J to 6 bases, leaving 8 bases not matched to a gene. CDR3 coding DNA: TGTGCCAGCAGGAGTTGGGGACAGGGGGCCCCTGAAGCTTTCTTT. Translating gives CASRSWGQGAPEAFF.

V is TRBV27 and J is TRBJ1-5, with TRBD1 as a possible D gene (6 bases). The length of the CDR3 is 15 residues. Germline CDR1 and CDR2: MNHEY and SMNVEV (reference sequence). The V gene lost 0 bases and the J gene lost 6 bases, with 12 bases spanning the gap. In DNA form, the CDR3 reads TGTGCCAGCAGTTTATCTGGGGGGGCCCCTCAGCCCCAGCATTTT. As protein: CASSLSGGAPQPQHF.

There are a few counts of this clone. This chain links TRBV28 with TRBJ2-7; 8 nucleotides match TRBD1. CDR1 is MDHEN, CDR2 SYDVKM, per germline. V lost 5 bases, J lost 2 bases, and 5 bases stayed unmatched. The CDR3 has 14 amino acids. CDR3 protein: CASSPQGDAYEQYF. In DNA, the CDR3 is TGTGCCAGCAGTCCACAGGGGGACGCCTACGAGCAGTACTTC.

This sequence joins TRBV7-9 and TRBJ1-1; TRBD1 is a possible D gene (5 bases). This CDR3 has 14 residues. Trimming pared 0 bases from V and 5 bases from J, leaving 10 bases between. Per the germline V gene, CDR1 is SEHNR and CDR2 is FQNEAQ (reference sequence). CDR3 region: CASSLAGGWTEAFF. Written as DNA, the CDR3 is TGTGCCAGCAGCTTAGCGGGGGGATGGACTGAAGCTTTCTTT.

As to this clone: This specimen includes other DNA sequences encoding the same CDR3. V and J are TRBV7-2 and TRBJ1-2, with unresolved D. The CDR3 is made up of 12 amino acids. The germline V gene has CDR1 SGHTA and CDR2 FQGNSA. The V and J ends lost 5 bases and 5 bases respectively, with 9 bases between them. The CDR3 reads CASSPGGYGYTF. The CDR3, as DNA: TGTGCCAGCAGCCCCGGCGGGTATGGCTACACCTTC. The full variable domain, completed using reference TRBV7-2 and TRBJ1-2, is GAGVSQSPSNKVTEKGKDVELRCDPISGHTALYWYRQSLGQGLEFLIYFQGNSAPDKSGLPSDRFSAERTGGSVSTLTIQRTQQEDSAVYLCASSPGGYGYTFGSGTRLTVV.

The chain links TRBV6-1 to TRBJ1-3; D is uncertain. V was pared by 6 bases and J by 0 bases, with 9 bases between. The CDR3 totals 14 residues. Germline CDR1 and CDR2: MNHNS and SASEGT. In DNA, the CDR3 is TGTGCCAGCAGCAAAACTTACTCTGGAAACACCATATATTTT. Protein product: CASSKTYSGNTIYF.

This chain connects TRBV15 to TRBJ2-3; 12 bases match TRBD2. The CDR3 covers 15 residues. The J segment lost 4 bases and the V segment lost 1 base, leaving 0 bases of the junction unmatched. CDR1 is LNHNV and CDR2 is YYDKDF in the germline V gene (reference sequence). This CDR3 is CATSRGLAGADTQYF. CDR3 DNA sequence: TGTGCCACCAGCAGAGGACTAGCGGGGGCAGATACGCAGTATTTT.

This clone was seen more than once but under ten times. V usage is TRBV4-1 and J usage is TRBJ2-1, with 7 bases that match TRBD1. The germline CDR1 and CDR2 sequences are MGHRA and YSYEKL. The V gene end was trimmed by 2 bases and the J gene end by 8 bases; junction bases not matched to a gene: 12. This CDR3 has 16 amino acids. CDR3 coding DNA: TGCGCCAGCAGCCAACAGGGGGTTGGGGTCTCGTATGAGCAGTTCTTC. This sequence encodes CASSQQGVGVSYEQFF.

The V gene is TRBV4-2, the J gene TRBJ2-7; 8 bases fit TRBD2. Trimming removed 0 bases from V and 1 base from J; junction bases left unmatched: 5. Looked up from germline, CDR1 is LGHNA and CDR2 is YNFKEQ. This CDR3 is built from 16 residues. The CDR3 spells CASSQDVGGGSYEQYF. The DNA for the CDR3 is TGTGCCAGCAGCCAAGATGTCGGCGGGGGGTCCTACGAGCAGTACTTC.

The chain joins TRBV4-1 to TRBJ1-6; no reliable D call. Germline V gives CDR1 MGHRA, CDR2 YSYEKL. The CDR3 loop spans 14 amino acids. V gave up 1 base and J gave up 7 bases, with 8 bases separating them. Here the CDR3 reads CASSQVTRNSPLHF. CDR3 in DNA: TGCGCCAGCAGCCAAGTAACGAGGAATTCACCCCTCCACTTT.

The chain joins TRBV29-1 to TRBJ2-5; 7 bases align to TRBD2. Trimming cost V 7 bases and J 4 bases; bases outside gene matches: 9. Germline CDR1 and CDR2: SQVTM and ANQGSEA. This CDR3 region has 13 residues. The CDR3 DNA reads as TGCAGCGAAACGGGGCCGGGAGGAGAGACCCAGTACTTC. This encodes CSETGPGGETQYF.

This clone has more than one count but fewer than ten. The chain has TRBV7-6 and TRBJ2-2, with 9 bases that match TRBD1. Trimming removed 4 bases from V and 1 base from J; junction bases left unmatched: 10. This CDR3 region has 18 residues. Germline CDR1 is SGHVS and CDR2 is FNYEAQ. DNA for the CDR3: TGTGCCAGCAGCTCTCGATTACAGGGGGCCGTGAACACCGGGGAGCTGTTTTTT. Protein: CASSSRLQGAVNTGELFF.

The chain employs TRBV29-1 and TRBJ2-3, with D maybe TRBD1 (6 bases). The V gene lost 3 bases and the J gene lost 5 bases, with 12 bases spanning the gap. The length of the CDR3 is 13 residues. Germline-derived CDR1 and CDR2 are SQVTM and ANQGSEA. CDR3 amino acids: CSVERTEGDTQYF. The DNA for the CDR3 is TGCAGCGTTGAGAGGACAGAGGGAGATACGCAGTATTTT.

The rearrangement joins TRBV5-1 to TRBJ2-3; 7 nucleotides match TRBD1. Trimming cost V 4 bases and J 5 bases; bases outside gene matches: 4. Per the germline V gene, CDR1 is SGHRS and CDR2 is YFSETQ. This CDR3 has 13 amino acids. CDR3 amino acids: CASSPGQEDTQYF. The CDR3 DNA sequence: TGCGCCAGCAGCCCTGGACAGGAAGATACGCAGTATTTT.

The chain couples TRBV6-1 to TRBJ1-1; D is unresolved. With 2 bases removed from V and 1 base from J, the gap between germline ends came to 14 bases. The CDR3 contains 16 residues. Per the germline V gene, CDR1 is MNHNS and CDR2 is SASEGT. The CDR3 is CASSEKEFLGNTEAFF. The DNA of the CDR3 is TGTGCCAGCAGTGAAAAGGAGTTTTTAGGGAACACTGAAGCTTTCTTT.

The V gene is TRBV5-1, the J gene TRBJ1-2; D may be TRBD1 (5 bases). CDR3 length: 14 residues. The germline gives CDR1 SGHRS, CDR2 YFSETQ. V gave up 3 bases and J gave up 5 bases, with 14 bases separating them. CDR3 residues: CASSSIRGRYGYTF. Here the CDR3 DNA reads TGCGCCAGCAGCTCCATAAGGGGCCGGTATGGCTACACCTTC.

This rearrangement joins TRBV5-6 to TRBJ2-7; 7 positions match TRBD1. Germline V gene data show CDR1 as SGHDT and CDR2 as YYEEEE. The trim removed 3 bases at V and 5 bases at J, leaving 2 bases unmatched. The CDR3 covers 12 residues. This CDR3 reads CASSSGQNEQYV. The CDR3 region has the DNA TGTGCCAGCAGCTCGGGACAGAACGAGCAGTACGTC.

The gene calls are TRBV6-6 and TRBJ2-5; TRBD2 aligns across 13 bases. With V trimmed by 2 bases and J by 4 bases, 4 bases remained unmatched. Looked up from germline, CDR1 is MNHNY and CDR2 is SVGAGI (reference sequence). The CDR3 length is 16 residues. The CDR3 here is CASSYVTSGGGETQYF. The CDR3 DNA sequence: TGTGCCAGCAGTTACGTAACTAGCGGGGGGGGAGAGACCCAGTACTTC.

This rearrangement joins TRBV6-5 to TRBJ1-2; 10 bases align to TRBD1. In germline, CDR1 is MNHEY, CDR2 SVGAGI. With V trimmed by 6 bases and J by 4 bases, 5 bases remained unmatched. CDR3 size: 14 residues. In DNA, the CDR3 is TGTGCCAGCAGCAGGACAGGGGGGTTCTATGGCTACACCTTC. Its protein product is CASSRTGGFYGYTF.

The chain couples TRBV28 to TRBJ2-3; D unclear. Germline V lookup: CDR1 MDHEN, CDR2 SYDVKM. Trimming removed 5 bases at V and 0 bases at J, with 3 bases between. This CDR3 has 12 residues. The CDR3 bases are TGTGCCAGCAGTACTAGCACAGATACGCAGTATTTT. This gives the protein CASSTSTDTQYF. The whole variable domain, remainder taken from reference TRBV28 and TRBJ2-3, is DVKVTQSSRYLVKRTGEKVFLECVQDMDHENMFWYRQDPGLGLRLIYFSYDVKMKEKGDIPEGYSVSREKKERFSLILESASTNQTSMYLCASSTSTDTQYFGPGTRLTVL.

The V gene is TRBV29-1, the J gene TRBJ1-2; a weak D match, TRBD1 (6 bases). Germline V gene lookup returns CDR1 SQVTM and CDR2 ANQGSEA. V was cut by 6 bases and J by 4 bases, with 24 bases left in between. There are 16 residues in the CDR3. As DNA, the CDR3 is TGCAGCGTACGTAAACATACAGGGAGGGAACTCTATGGCTACACCTTC. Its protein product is CSVRKHTGRELYGYTF. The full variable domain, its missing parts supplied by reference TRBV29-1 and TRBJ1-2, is SAVISQKPSRDICQRGTSLTIQCQVDSQVTMMFWYRQQPGQSLTLIATANQGSEATYESGFVIDKFPISRPNLTFSTLTVSNMSPEDSSIYLCSVRKHTGRELYGYTFGSGTRLTVV.

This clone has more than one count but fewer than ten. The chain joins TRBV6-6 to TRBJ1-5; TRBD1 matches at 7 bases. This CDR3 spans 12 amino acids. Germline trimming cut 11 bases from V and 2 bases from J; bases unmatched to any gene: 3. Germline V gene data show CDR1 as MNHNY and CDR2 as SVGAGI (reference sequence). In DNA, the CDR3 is TGTGCCTCAACAGGGGGCAATCAGCCCCAGCATTTT. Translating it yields CASTGGNQPQHF.

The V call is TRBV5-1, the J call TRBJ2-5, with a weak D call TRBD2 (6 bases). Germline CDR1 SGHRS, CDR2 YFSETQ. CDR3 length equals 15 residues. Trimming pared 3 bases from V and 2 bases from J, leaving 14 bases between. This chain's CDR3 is CASSYRSGRQETQYF. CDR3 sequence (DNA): TGCGCCAGCAGCTACCGTAGCGGTCGTCAAGAGACCCAGTACTTC.

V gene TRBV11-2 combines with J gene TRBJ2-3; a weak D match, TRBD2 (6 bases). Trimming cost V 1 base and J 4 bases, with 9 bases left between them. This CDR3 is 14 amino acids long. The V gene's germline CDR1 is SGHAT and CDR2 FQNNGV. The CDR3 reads CASSLGSGADTQYF. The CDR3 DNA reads TGTGCCAGCAGCTTAGGATCGGGAGCAGATACGCAGTATTTT.

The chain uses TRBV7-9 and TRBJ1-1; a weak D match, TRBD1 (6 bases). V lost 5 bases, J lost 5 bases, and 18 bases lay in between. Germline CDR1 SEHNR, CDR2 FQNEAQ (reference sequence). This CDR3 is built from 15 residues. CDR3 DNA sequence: TGTGCCAGCAGCCCCGGGGGAAGGGGGGGTACTGAAGCTTTCTTT. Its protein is CASSPGGRGGTEAFF.

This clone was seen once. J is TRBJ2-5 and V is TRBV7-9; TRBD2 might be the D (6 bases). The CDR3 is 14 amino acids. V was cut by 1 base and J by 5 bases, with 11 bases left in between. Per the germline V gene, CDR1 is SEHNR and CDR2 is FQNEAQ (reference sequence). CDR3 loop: CASSLVTSRETQYF. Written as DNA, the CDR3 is TGTGCCAGCAGCTTAGTCACTAGCCGGGAGACCCAGTACTTC.

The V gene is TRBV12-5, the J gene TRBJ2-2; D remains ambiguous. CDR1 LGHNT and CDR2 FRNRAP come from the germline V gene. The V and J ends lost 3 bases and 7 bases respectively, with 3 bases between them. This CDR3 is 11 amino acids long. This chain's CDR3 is CASGFYGELFF. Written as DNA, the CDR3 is TGTGCTAGTGGTTTTTACGGGGAGCTGTTTTTT.

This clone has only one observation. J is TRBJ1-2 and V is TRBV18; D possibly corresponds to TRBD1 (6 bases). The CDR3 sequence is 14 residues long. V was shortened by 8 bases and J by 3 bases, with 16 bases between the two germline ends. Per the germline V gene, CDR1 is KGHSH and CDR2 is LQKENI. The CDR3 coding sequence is TGTGCCAGCACTACGACAGGCACACACTATGGCTACACCTTC. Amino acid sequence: CASTTTGTHYGYTF.